The sequence of this TCR beta chain was determined in a study of blood T cell repertoires in COVID-19. Whole-study context: Sites in the United States, Italy and Spain provided acute and convalescent COVID-19 samples.

Germline CDR1 is SGHAT and CDR2 is FQNNGV. The CDR3 consists of 18 residues. Under the authors' procedure: Cell counts per sample came from amplifying reference gene primers. Libraries were prepared by immunoSEQ multiplex PCR; TCRdb keeps only in-frame clonotypes and omits some of them. V, J and clone size were drawn from that table, and D and trimming were deduced from the DNA. Of approximately 300,000 clones in the sample, around 90% were seen once. A remark on this clone: An end of the junction does not agree with germline; a read error may underlie this.

Sequencing was performed on peripheral blood. The receptor comes from a woman in her 40s with COVID-19, enrolled during active disease. The chain is built from TRBV11-2 and TRBJ2-3, with 7 bases that match TRBD2. The CDR3 nucleotides read TGTGCCAGCAGCATCCGCGGCGCTAGCGGAGTTAGCACAGATACGCGGTATTTT. Translating gives CASSIRGASGVSTDTRYF.